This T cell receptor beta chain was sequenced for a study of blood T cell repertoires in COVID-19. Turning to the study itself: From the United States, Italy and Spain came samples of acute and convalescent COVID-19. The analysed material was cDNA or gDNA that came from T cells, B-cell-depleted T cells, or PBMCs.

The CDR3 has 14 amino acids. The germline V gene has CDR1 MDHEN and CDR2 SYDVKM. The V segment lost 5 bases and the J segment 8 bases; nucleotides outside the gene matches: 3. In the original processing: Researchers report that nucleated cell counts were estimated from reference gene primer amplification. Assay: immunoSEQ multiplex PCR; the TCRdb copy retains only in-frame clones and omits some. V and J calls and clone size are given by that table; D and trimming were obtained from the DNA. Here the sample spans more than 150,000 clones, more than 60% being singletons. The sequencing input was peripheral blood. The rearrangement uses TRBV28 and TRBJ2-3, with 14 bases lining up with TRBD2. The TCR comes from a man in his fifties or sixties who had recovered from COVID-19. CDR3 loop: CASSLGLAGGTQYF. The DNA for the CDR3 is TGTGCCAGCAGTCTCGGACTAGCGGGAGGTACGCAGTATTTT.